This TCR beta chain appears in the sequencing data of a study of blood T cell repertoires in COVID-19 (TCRdb year 2020). For context, the study as a whole: Collaborator samples came from the United States, Italy and Spain and covered acute and convalescent phases of COVID-19. The material from the prospective study consisted of cDNA or gDNA derived from T cells, B-cell-depleted T cells, or PBMCs. Deeply sampled blood TCRbeta repertoires from subjects exposed to, actively infected with, or recovered from COVID-19 were included in the dataset. The repertoires were released in a freely available public database intended as a resource for research on the immune response to SARS-CoV-2. The samples were drawn from two sources: the first 160 participants of the ongoing ImmuneRACE study, and fewer than 1,500 subjects contributed by 6 global collaborators. The sample metadata nearly always contained a de-identified subject ID, COVID-19 status, age in years and sex. Where available, HLA class I and class II types were obtained from metadata supplied by the sample provider rather than from assay-based typing.

Points the paper makes about the study in general: Clinical and demographic metadata were provided uncurated, with the amount varying by source and participant.

TCRbeta CDR3 regions were amplified from genomic DNA by means of the immunoSEQ Assay, a bias-controlled multiplex PCR. For the original study's pipeline: The number of nucleated cells in each sample was estimated by amplification of reference gene primers within the assay. To quantify the absolute abundance of each unique TCRbeta CDR3 rearrangement, sequence reads were collapsed and filtered. For each sample, productive Simpson clonality was calculated as the square root of Simpson's diversity index over productive rearrangements. As stored in TCRdb, this immuneACCESS dataset retains in-frame rearrangements with V and J assigned. A fraction of the clones does not appear; measured against another copy, unresolved V genes explain less than half of the discrepancy, and the remainder lacks a known reason. V, J and clone size derive from that table, while D and trimming were established from the DNA sequence. The table for this sample lists around 78,000 clones; about nine tenths of them were counted only once. In total, the top ten clones hold approximately 46% of the sample.

CDR1 and CDR2 (SGHNT, YYREEE) derive from the germline V gene (reference sequence). The CDR3 covers 16 residues, taking in both the cysteine and the phenylalanine. Of all the DNA, just the CDR3 is kept, 48 bases in frame from base 1. V ends up 4 bases short and J 1 base short, with an unmatched junction base count of 8. On this clone: Its antigen remains unidentified. Per-base qualities were not stored, and no clone one base away is much larger.

Whole blood was collected in K2EDTA tubes by collaborating institutions according to the institutions' own protocols. Collaborator samples were shipped for TCRbeta analysis as frozen whole blood, isolated PBMCs, or DNA extracted from either sample type. The source material was peripheral blood. The sequence was collected from a human donor in a cohort sampled during active COVID-19. Recombination linked TRBV5-4 to TRBJ1-3, with 7 junctional bases fitting TRBD1. The CDR3 protein sequence reads: CASSEGTALSGNTIYF. The DNA is TGTGCCAGCAGCGAAGGGACAGCCTTATCTGGAAACACCATATATTTT.